A single sample is the source of the 6 T cell receptor beta chains below, sequenced in a study of metastatic and nonmetastatic thyroid tumors. TCRdb ran MiXCR on the PCR reads. This sample yields around 14,000 clones, of which roughly 27% are seen a single time; 11% belongs to the top ten. Treatment of any kind had been given to no patient before thyroid surgery. Specimen: tumor tissue. These receptors originate from a female donor with papillary thyroid cancer or a benign thyroid nodule (not recorded which). Some clones in this sample may be carry-over from other donors' samples.

Turning to this clone: This could be a read error, since a much larger clone is one nucleotide away. V is TRBV5-1 and J is TRBJ1-4; the D is unclear. V was clipped by 3 bases and J by 5 bases, with 14 bases between them. The CDR3 runs 15 residues. Germline V gene data show CDR1 as SGHRS and CDR2 as YFSETQ. CDR3 bases: TGCGCCAGCAGCTCCCTCGGGCCCAAGAATGAAAAACTGTTTTTT. It specifies CASSSLGPKNEKLFF.

This clone was found many times. V is TRBV3-1 and J is TRBJ1-4, with TRBD1 matching 9 bases. The CDR3 contains 14 residues. V lost 4 bases to trimming and J lost 10 bases; unmatched junction nucleotides: 7. Germline CDR1 reads LGHDT; CDR2 reads YNNKEL (reference sequence). The CDR3 spells CASSPAGQGVKLFF. The CDR3 DNA is TGTGCCAGCAGCCCGGCGGGACAGGGAGTAAAACTGTTTTTT.

Regarding this clone: At one end the junction does not follow the germline gene, possibly because of a read error. V usage is TRBV11-2 and J usage is TRBJ2-3, with 7 bases fitting TRBD1. The CDR3 loop spans 17 amino acids. The germline CDR1 and CDR2 sequences are SGHAT and FQNNGV. CDR3: CASSRGPKTGCTYTQYF. Here the CDR3 DNA reads TGTGCCAGCAGCCGAGGGCCCAAGACAGGGTGCACATATACGCAGTATTTT.

This clone was counted many times. This chain links TRBV7-3 with TRBJ2-2, with TRBD2 matching 11 bases. Trimming removed 2 bases from V and 9 bases from J; junction bases left unmatched: 11. The CDR3 runs to 17 residues. Per the germline V gene, CDR1 is SGHTA and CDR2 is FQGTGA. The CDR3 protein is CASSLSRLAGLGRELFF. The CDR3 DNA reads TGTGCCAGCAGCTTATCCCGACTAGCGGGACTGGGTCGGGAGCTGTTTTTT.

This clone occurred a few times. The V gene is TRBV10-2, the J gene TRBJ2-7, with D maybe TRBD1 (5 bases). Per germline, CDR1 WSHSY and CDR2 SAAADI. The CDR3 has 12 residues. V was clipped by 2 bases and J by 6 bases, with 8 bases between them. The CDR3 region is CASSEMTAEQYF. DNA of the CDR3: TGCGCCAGCAGTGAGATGACAGCCGAGCAGTACTTC.

This clone was observed at least ten times. The V gene is TRBV18, the J gene TRBJ2-5, with D hard to call. The length of the CDR3 is 15 residues. CDR1 is KGHSH and CDR2 is LQKENI in the germline V gene. Trimming stripped 2 bases from V and 1 base from J, with 11 bases between. The CDR3 is CASSPNHPPQETQYF. CDR3 nucleotides: TGTGCCAGCTCACCAAACCATCCCCCCCAAGAGACCCAGTACTTC.